The present T cell receptor (beta chain) was sequenced within a study of OX40 agonist ivuxolimab in advanced cancers. Repertoires were generated with immunoSEQ multiplex PCR, while TCRdb's copy carries only in-frame clones and drops some. The profile shows tens of thousands of clones, approximately 80% of them singletons. Germline assignment: CDR1 WSHSY and CDR2 SAAADI. The CDR3 has 13 amino acids. The V and J ends lost 3 bases and 3 bases respectively, with 9 bases between them. J is TRBJ2-7 and V is TRBV10-2; D may be TRBD2 (5 bases). The sequence derives from an adult with an advanced solid tumor such as melanoma, head and neck, liver or kidney cancer. The material was CD4+ or CD8+ T cells sorted from blood, obtained in a trial of the OX40 agonist ivuxolimab. This chain's CDR3 is CASSDGVGYEQYF. The CDR3 nucleotides read TGCGCCAGCAGTGACGGGGTCGGCTACGAGCAGTACTTC.